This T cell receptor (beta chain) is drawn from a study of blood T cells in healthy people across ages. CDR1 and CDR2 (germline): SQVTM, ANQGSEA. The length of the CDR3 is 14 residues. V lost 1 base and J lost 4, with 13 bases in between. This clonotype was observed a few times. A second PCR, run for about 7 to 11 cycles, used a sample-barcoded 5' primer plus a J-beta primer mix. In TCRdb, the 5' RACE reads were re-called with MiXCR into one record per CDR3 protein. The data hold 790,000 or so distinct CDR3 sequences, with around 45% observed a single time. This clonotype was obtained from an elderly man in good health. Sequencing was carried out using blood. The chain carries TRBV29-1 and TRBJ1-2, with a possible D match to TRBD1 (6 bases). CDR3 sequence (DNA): TGCAGCGTTGAAGTGGCAGGGGCCGGCTATGGCTACACCTTC. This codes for CSVEVAGAGYGYTF.